This T cell receptor (beta chain) stems from a study of T-cell reconstitution after alpha-beta-depleted transplantation in children. The germline V and J ends were trimmed by 5 bases and 7 bases, with 15 bases remaining between them. The CDR3 is made up of 13 amino acids. The germline gives CDR1 SGHTA, CDR2 FQGNSA. This clonotype was found a few times. Preparation of the TCRbeta library involved a method that used unique molecular identifiers. MiXCR was run by TCRdb on the PCR reads, yielding one entry per CDR3 protein. Of around 370,000 distinct CDR3 sequences detected, 10% appear once; the ten largest clones hold around 2.3%.

The sample in question was PBMCs from the stem cell graft donor, obtained from the stem cell graft. The sequence was collected from a human donor who donated a stem cell graft to a child with acute lymphoblastic leukemia. V and J are TRBV7-2 and TRBJ2-7; D is unclear. The CDR3 DNA follows: TGTGCCAGCAGCCCAACGACCCAGGCGGAGCAGTACTTC. It translates to CASSPTTQAEQYF.